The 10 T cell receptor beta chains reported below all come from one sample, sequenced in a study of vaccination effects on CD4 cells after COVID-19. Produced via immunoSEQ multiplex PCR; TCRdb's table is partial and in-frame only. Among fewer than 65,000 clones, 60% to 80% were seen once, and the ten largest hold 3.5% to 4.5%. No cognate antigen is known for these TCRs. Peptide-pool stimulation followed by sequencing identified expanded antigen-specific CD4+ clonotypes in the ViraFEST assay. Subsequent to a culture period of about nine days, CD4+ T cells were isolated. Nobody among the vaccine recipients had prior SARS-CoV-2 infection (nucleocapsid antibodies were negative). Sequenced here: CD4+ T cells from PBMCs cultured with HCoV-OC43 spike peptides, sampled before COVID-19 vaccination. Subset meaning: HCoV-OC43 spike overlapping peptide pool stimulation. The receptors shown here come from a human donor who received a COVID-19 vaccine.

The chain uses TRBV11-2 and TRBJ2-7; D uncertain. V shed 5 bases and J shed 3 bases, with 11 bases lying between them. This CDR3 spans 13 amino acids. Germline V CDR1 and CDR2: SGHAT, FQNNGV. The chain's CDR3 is CASSRSKYYEQYV. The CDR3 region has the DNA TGTGCCAGCAGCCGTTCCAAGTACTACGAGCAGTACGTC.

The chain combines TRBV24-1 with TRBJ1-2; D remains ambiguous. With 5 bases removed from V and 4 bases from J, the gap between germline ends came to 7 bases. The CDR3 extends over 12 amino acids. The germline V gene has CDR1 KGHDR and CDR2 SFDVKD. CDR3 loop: CATSAGSYGYTF. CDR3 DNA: TGTGCCACCAGTGCCGGATCCTATGGCTACACCTTC.

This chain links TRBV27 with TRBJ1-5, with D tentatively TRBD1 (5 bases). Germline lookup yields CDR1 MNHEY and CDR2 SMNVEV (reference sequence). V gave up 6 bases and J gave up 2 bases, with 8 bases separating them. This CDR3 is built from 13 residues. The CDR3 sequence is CASRVGGNQPQHF. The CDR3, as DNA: TGTGCCAGCAGGGTAGGGGGCAATCAGCCCCAGCATTTT.

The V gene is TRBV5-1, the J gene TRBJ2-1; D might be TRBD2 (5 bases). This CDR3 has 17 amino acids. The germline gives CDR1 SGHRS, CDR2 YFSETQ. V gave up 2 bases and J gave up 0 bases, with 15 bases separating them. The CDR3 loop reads CASSFLGGLSSYNEQFF. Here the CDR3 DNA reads TGCGCCAGCAGCTTCTTAGGAGGCCTGAGCTCCTACAATGAGCAGTTCTTC.

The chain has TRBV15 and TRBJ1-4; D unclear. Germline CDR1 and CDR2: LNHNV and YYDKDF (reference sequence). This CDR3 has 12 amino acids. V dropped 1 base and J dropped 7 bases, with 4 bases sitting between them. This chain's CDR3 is CATSRVGEKLFF. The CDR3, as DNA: TGTGCCACCAGCAGAGTTGGTGAAAAACTGTTTTTT. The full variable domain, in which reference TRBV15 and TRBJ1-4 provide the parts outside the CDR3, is DAMVIQNPRYQVTQFGKPVTLSCSQTLNHNVMYWYQQKSSQAPKLLFHYYDKDFNNEADTPDNFQSRRPNTSFCFLDIRSPGLGDTAMYLCATSRVGEKLFFGSGTQLSVL.

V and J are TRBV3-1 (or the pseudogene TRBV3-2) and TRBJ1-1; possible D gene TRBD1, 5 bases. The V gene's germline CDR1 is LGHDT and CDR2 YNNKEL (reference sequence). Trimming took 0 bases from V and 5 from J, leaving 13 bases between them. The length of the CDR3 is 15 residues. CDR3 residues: CASSQEGAGRTEAFF. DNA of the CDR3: TGTGCCAGCAGCCAAGAAGGGGCCGGAAGAACTGAAGCTTTCTTT.

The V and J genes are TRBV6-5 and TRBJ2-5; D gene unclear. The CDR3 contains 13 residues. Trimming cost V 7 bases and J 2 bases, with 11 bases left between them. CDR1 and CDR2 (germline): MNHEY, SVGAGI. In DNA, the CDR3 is TGTGCCAGCATAAGGTATCTACAAGAGACCCAGTACTTC. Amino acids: CASIRYLQETQYF.

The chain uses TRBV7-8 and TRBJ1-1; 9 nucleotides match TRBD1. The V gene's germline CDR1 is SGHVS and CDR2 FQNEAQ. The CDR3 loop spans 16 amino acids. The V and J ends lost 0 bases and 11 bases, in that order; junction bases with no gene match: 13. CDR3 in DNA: TGTGCCAGCAGCTTAGCTGACAGGGGGAACTCTCGGCGGGCTTTCTTT. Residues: CASSLADRGNSRRAFF.

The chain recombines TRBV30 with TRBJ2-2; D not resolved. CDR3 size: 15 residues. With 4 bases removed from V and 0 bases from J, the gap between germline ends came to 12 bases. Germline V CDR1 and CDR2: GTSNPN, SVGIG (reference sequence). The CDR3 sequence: CAWTRPNTNTGELFF. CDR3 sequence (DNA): TGTGCCTGGACCCGGCCGAACACGAACACCGGGGAGCTGTTTTTT. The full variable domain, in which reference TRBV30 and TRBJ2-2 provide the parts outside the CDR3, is SQTIHQWPATLVQPVGSPLSLECTVEGTSNPNLYWYRQAAGRGLQLLFYSVGIGQISSEVPQNLSASRPQDRQFILSSKKLLLSDSGFYLCAWTRPNTNTGELFFGEGSRLTVL.

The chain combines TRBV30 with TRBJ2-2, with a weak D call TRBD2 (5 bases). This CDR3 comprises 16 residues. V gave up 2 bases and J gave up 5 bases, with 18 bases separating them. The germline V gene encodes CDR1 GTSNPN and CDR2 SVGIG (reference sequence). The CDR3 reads CAWSIFRPGRTGELFF. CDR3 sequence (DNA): TGTGCCTGGAGTATTTTTCGTCCGGGAAGGACCGGGGAGCTGTTTTTT. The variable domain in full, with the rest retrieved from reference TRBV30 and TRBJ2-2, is SQTIHQWPATLVQPVGSPLSLECTVEGTSNPNLYWYRQAAGRGLQLLFYSVGIGQISSEVPQNLSASRPQDRQFILSSKKLLLSDSGFYLCAWSIFRPGRTGELFFGEGSRLTVL.